Listed here is a single TCR beta chain. This record comes from a study of T cell clonotyping in hematopoietic cell transplantation. This table comes from immunoSEQ multiplex PCR, and its TCRdb copy is limited to in-frame clones, with some not included. The sample has about 5,400 clones, about 88% seen once. Trimming removed 5 bases from V and 7 bases from J; junction bases left unmatched: 2. Germline lookup yields CDR1 SGHRS and CDR2 YFSETQ. CDR3 length: 14 residues. Stated time point: recipient sample about 28 days before transplant, after cytoreduction. Samples: about 28 days before transplant, then days 30, 100 and 180 after.

The clonotype was recovered from a man aged 55 to 70 with acute myeloid leukemia. Some clones in this sample may be carry-over from other donors' samples. V gene TRBV5-1 combines with J gene TRBJ2-1, with TRBD2 matching over 14 bases. Sequenced material: peripheral blood mononuclear cells, taken before stem cell transplant. The CDR3, as DNA: TGCGCCAGCAGAGGGACTAGCGGGAGAAATGAGCAGTTCTTC. It encodes CASRGTSGRNEQFF. Full variable domain (remainder filled in from reference TRBV5-1 and TRBJ2-1): KAGVTQTPRYLIKTRGQQVTLSCSPISGHRSVSWYQQTPGQGLQFLFEYFSETQRNKGNFPGRFSGRQFSNSRSEMNVSTLELGDSALYLCASRGTSGRNEQFFGPGTRLTVL.